These 28 T cell receptor beta chains share one sample of origin, sequenced in a study of tumor-infiltrating lymphocytes in primary liver carcinoma. The tissue used was unsorted bulk material of 20-30 mg. RNA and DNA were co-extracted from it with the AllPrep DNA/RNA mini kit. Synthesis of TCR beta cDNA was carried out from approximately 0.55 ug total RNA with a constant-region primer. Researchers made the TCR beta libraries by running three nested multiplex PCR rounds with slightly modified ARM-PCR. The opening two PCR rounds, ten to eleven cycles each, paired TRBV1-TRBV30 forward primers with a C-beta reverse primer. MiXCR, applied by TCRdb to the multiplex PCR reads, yields one record per CDR3 protein. The data show 30,000 to 40,000 distinct CDR3 sequences, nearly 75% seen once. Specimen: liver tumor tissue from sampling region 4. The subset is: tumor region T4, right-lateral pole. All receptors derive from a man between 35 and 55 years old with primary liver carcinoma and hepatitis B virus infection.

The gene calls are TRBV5-6 and TRBJ1-1; no definite D call. The length of the CDR3 is 15 residues. Germline assignment: CDR1 SGHDT and CDR2 YYEEEE. V was trimmed by 3 bases and J by 4 bases, leaving 16 bases between them. The CDR3 sequence: CASSSPGLFPTEAFF. The CDR3 bases are TGTGCCAGCAGCTCTCCTGGCCTTTTTCCCACTGAAGCTTTCTTT.

About this clonotype: With a much larger clone just one base away, this may be a read error. V is TRBV20-1 and J is TRBJ2-1; 7 bases align to TRBD2. J lost 7 bases, V lost 6 bases, and 9 bases had no gene match. The V gene's germline CDR1 is DFQATT and CDR2 SNEGSKA (reference sequence). The CDR3 spans 13 residues. The CDR3 DNA sequence: TGCAGTGCCCTCTGGCGGGAGCGGAATGAGCAGTTCTTC. This gives the protein CSALWRERNEQFF.

The count of this clonotype is one. At one end, the junction sequence differs from germline, possibly due to a read error. V gene TRBV7-9 combines with J gene TRBJ2-7; D not certain. Germline CDR1 is SEHNR and CDR2 is FQNEAQ (reference sequence). The CDR3 has 12 residues. The CDR3 DNA reads TGTGCCAGCAGCGACGGAAGCTACGAGCATTACTTC. This codes for CASSDGSYEHYF. Complete variable domain (other parts from reference TRBV7-9 and TRBJ2-7): DTGVSQNPRHKITKRGQNVTFRCDPISEHNRLYWYRQTLGQGPEFLTYFQNEAQLEKSRLLSDRFSAERPKGSFSTLEIQRTEQGDSAMYLCASSDGSYEHYFGPGTRLTVT.

Note on this clonotype: Germline and junction disagree at one end, which may indicate a read error. The genes are TRBV4-2 and TRBJ1-4; no firm D call. The CDR3 has 13 amino acids. The germline V gene has CDR1 LGHNA and CDR2 YNFKEQ. The CDR3 DNA reads TGTGTCAGCAGCCAGTCCCACTGTGAAAAACCGCTTTTT. Translating gives CVSSQSHCEKPLF.

As for this clonotype: In this CDR3 the conserved last residue, phenylalanine or tryptophan, is missing, so a read error is likely. It is unclear where the CDR3 begins or ends on the DNA, so no DNA is shown, and the CDR3 is as TCRdb lists it. The chain uses TRBV11-1 and TRBJ2-1; TRBD2, the table's D call, was not compared with the DNA. Germline V gene lookup returns CDR1 SGHAT and CDR2 FQDESV (reference sequence). The CDR3 extends over 13 residues, inclusive of both ends. The chain's CDR3 is CASNAGGPNEHFL.

The V call is TRBV6-6, the J call TRBJ1-1; D remains ambiguous. The length of the CDR3 is 15 residues. Trimming took off 2 bases at V and 4 bases at J, with 14 bases between the two ends. Germline loops: CDR1 MNHNY, CDR2 SVGAGI (reference sequence). CDR3 loop: CASSYDGRMSTEAFF. CDR3 sequence (DNA): TGTGCCAGCAGTTACGATGGAAGGATGAGCACTGAAGCTTTCTTT.

Remarks on this clonotype: A read error may produce the germline difference seen at one junction end. The chain uses TRBV4-2 and TRBJ2-6; D is perhaps TRBD2 (6 bases). Germline assignment: CDR1 LGHNA and CDR2 YNFKEQ. The CDR3 totals 18 residues. CDR3: CASNQVGVSGSGANVLTF. The CDR3 DNA sequence: TGTGCCAGCAACCAAGTTGGGGTTAGCGGTTCTGGGGCCAACGTCCTGACTTTC.

This chain connects TRBV6-2 or TRBV6-3 to TRBJ2-2; D perhaps matches TRBD2 (6 bases). Germline CDR1 is MNHEY and CDR2 is SVGEGT. The length of the CDR3 is 12 residues. The ends were cut back, 8 bases at V and 8 bases at J, with 12 bases in the middle. The DNA of the CDR3 is TGTGCCAGCTGCCGGGAGATAGGGGAGCTGTTTTTT. It translates to CASCREIGELFF.

Of note for this clonotype: One end of the junction varies from germline; a read error may be responsible. The rearrangement links TRBV6-5 to TRBJ2-7; the D gene could be TRBD1 or TRBD2 (5 bases each). This CDR3 comprises 15 residues. Germline V gene data show CDR1 as MNHEY and CDR2 as SVGAGI. The CDR3 sequence: CTSRIGTGHYYEQYF. CDR3 sequence (DNA): TGTACCAGCAGAATCGGGACGGGGCACTATTACGAGCAGTACTTC.

This clonotype was counted ten times or more. The rearrangement uses TRBV7-6 and TRBJ1-2; possibly TRBD1 for D (6 bases). The germline V and J ends were trimmed by 5 bases and 3 bases, with 13 bases remaining between them. CDR1 and CDR2 from the germline V gene are SGHVS and FNYEAQ. This CDR3 has 14 residues. The CDR3 is CASSPRAGDYGYTF. The CDR3, as DNA: TGTGCCAGCAGCCCCCGGGCAGGGGACTATGGCTACACCTTC. The whole variable domain, remainder taken from reference TRBV7-6 and TRBJ1-2, is GAGVSQSPRYKVTKRGQDVALRCDPISGHVSLYWYRQALGQGPEFLTYFNYEAQQDKSGLPNDRFSAERPEGSISTLTIQRTEQRDSAMYRCASSPRAGDYGYTFGSGTRLTVV.

Concerning this clonotype itself: Because it lacks the conserved phenylalanine or tryptophan at the end, this CDR3 is likely a read error. J is TRBJ2-7 and V is TRBV29-1; D might be TRBD2 (6 bases). This CDR3 region has 13 residues. Trimming removed 7 bases at V and 2 bases at J, with 15 bases between. Germline V gives CDR1 SQVTM, CDR2 ANQGSEA. The CDR3 sequence: CSAAGTSPYEQYS. In nucleotides, the CDR3 is TGCAGCGCTGCCGGGACTTCCCCCTACGAGCAGTACTCC.

This clonotype was counted at least ten times. A much larger clone differs from this one at a single base, so this may be a read error. The CDR3 here is CARSSYSRSSYEQYF. CDR3 nucleotides: TGTGCCAGGAGTTCTTACTCGAGGAGCTCCTACGAGCAGTACTTC. The chain couples TRBV28 to TRBJ2-7; D call uncertain. There are 15 residues in the CDR3. Germline V gene data show CDR1 as MDHEN and CDR2 as SYDVKM.

With regard to this clonotype: This CDR3 fails to terminate in the conserved phenylalanine or tryptophan, so it likely reflects a read error. The DNA is omitted, as the CDR3 cannot be located on it reliably, and the CDR3 follows TCRdb's listing. The J gene is TRBJ2-7, the V gene TRBV28; the table's D call, TRBD1, has no DNA check behind it. The CDR3 adds up to 15 amino acids, both ends counted. Germline CDR1 is MDHEN and CDR2 is SYDVKM. CDR3 loop: CASSSPLGWVAEQYL.

This clonotype was detected once. This CDR3 fails to terminate in the conserved phenylalanine or tryptophan, so it likely reflects a read error. This sequence joins TRBV5-1 and TRBJ1-2, with D unclear. CDR1 and CDR2 (germline): SGHRS, YFSETQ. This CDR3 is 13 amino acids long. With 1 base removed from V and 5 bases from J, the gap between germline ends came to 9 bases. The CDR3 here is CASSLLSDYGYTL. CDR3 DNA: TGCGCCAGCAGCTTGCTGTCGGATTATGGCTACACCCTC.

Note on this clonotype: The junction shows a germline mismatch at one end, possibly a read error. The chain employs TRBV11-1 and TRBJ1-2; TRBD1 might be the D (6 bases). The CDR3 spans 15 residues. From germline, CDR1 is SGHAT and CDR2 FQDESV (reference sequence). In DNA form, the CDR3 reads TGTGCCAGCAGCCGCGACCGGGGGGCGAACCATGGCTATACCTTC. Amino acid sequence: CASSRDRGANHGYTF.

For this clonotype: Its ends do not fully match the called genes, so a read error is possible. Written as DNA, the CDR3 is TGTGTCAGCAACACAGGGGGGACTATTGAAGCTTTCTTT. Its translation is CVSNTGGTIEAFF. The rearrangement joins TRBV6-6 to TRBJ1-1, with 8 positions matching TRBD1. In germline, CDR1 is MNHNY, CDR2 SVGAGI (reference sequence). The CDR3 contains 13 residues.

The J gene is TRBJ2-3, the V gene TRBV11-1, with D possibly matching TRBD1 (5 bases). The J call may be in error: the DNA end matches TRBJ1-5 better. The CDR3 has 15 residues. The germline V gene encodes CDR1 SGHAT and CDR2 FQDESV (reference sequence). The CDR3 DNA reads TGTGCCAGCAGCTCGGAGGGACTAACCACAGATACGCAGCATTTT. It is translated as CASSSEGLTTDTQHF.

As concerns this clonotype: In this CDR3 the conserved last residue, phenylalanine or tryptophan, is missing, so a read error is likely. J is TRBJ2-1 and V is TRBV11-2; no clear D. The CDR3 is made up of 13 amino acids. Germline-derived CDR1 and CDR2 are SGHAT and FQNNGV. The CDR3 nucleotides are TGTGCCAGCAGCTTAGCTCGTCACAATAAGCAGTTCTAC. Translated: CASSLARHNKQFY.

As for this clonotype: Being one base from a much bigger clone, this may be a read error. The chain links TRBV19 to TRBJ2-3, with D tentatively TRBD1 (6 bases). The CDR3 totals 15 residues. Germline assignment: CDR1 LNHDA and CDR2 SQIVND (reference sequence). DNA for the CDR3: TGTGCCACCAAAACAGGGTTCGCTAGCAAAGATACGCAGTATTTT. Translation: CATKTGFASKDTQYF.

Of note for this clonotype: One junction end disagrees with the germline gene, perhaps due to a read error. The CDR3 DNA sequence: TGTACCAGCAGCTTAGGGGTCAACAACTATGAGCAGTTCTTC. Its protein product is CTSSLGVNNYEQFF. The chain recombines TRBV11-3 with TRBJ2-1; weak D call: TRBD1 (5 bases). Germline CDR1 is SGHNT and CDR2 is YENEEA. The CDR3 is 14 amino acids.

This clonotype is deemed medium-sized. CDR3 amino acids: CASTRTSGSYEQYF. CDR3 nucleotides: TGTGCCAGCACCCGGACTAGCGGGAGTTACGAGCAGTACTTC. This sequence joins TRBV6-5 and TRBJ2-7; 13 positions match TRBD2. The CDR3 loop spans 14 amino acids. V was pared by 7 bases and J by 4 bases, with 4 bases of the junction left unmatched. Germline assignment: CDR1 MNHEY and CDR2 SVGAGI.

The count of this clonotype is one. One junction end disagrees with the germline gene, perhaps due to a read error. The chain is built from TRBV29-1 and TRBJ2-7; the D gene is possibly TRBD2 (5 bases). Germline CDR1 is SQVTM and CDR2 is ANQGSEA. The CDR3 is 12 amino acids. The CDR3 protein is CSAGSGNHDQYF. CDR3 sequence (DNA): TGCAGTGCGGGTTCGGGTAATCACGATCAGTACTTC.

Details on this clonotype: At one end the junction does not follow the germline gene, possibly because of a read error. This chain's CDR3 is CATWIRGGNEQFF. The DNA of the CDR3 is TGTGCCACCTGGATACGGGGGGGCAATGAGCAGTTTTTC. The chain joins TRBV28 to TRBJ2-1; TRBD2 matches at 8 bases. The germline V gene encodes CDR1 MDHEN and CDR2 SYDVKM. The CDR3 has 13 amino acids.

With respect to this clonotype: Since no conserved phenylalanine or tryptophan closes the CDR3, a read error is the likely cause. This chain uses TRBV6-1 with TRBJ2-3; the D is unclear. CDR1 and CDR2 (germline): MNHNS, SASEGT. CDR3 length: 11 residues. Here the CDR3 reads CASSQIDTQYL. The CDR3 nucleotides are TGTGCTAGCAGTCAAATAGATACGCAGTATTTA.

A single count supports this clonotype. The conserved final phenylalanine or tryptophan is absent from the CDR3, which likely points to a read error. The CDR3 DNA sequence: TGTGCCAGCAGTTTAAGGGTCAGCAACAATGAGCAGTTCTTA. Its protein product is CASSLRVSNNEQFL. This chain joins TRBV11-3 and TRBJ2-1; D ambiguous. The V end was cut by 6 bases, the J end by 5 bases, with 14 bases between. The CDR3 totals 14 residues. Germline V CDR1 and CDR2: SGHNT, YENEEA.

Concerning this clonotype itself: One end of the junction does not line up with germline, which may come from a read error. The CDR3 sequence is CASPGQSPYEQHF. The DNA of the CDR3 is TGTGCCTCCCCGGGACAATCCCCCTACGAGCAGCACTTC. The J gene is TRBJ2-7, the V gene TRBV30; weak D call: TRBD1 (6 bases). Germline CDR1 is GTSNPN and CDR2 is SVGIG (reference sequence). This CDR3 is built from 13 residues. Based on the CDR3 plus reference TRBV30 and TRBJ2-7, the full variable domain is SQTIHQWPATLVQPVGSPLSLECTVEGTSNPNLYWYRQAAGRGLQLLFYSVGIGQISSEVPQNLSASRPQDRQFILSSKKLLLSDSGFYLCASPGQSPYEQHFGPGTRLTVT.

As to this clonotype: The junction and the germline gene differ at one end; a read error may be behind it. V usage is TRBV29-1 and J usage is TRBJ2-3; 7 nucleotides line up with TRBD2. The CDR3 consists of 12 residues. Germline CDR1 reads SQVTM; CDR2 reads ANQGSEA. The CDR3 protein is CSVGATGTTQYF. The CDR3 DNA reads as TGCAGCGTTGGTGCCACGGGGACTACGCAATATTTT.

The chain recombines TRBV5-4 with TRBJ2-3; D unclear. Deletions cut 0 bases from V and 1 base from J, with 9 bases between. From germline, CDR1 is SGHNT and CDR2 YYREEE (reference sequence). The CDR3 runs 15 residues. CDR3 nucleotide sequence: TGTGCCAGCAGCTTGGGGGTAACCCGCACAGATACGCAGTATTTT. It is translated as CASSLGVTRTDTQYF.